These 30 T cell receptor beta chains share one sample of origin, sequenced in a study of blood T cell repertoires in COVID-19. Clones were sequenced by immunoSEQ multiplex PCR, and TCRdb holds only the in-frame ones, with some missing. The repertoire includes some 500,000 clones, 70% to 90% of them detected once, and 1.8% sits in the top ten. Sample: PBMCs or T cells enriched from blood (not recorded which). These TCRs come from a woman in her forties who had recovered from COVID-19.

The V and J genes are TRBV5-1 and TRBJ1-1, with D perhaps matching TRBD1 (5 bases). The CDR3 loop spans 17 amino acids. V dropped 1 base and J dropped 1 base, with 17 bases sitting between them. Germline V gene sequence: CDR1 SGHRS, CDR2 YFSETQ. In nucleotides, the CDR3 is TGCGCCAGCAGCTTGAGGTCGGGGGAGGGGACGAACACTGAAGCTTTCTTT. Protein: CASSLRSGEGTNTEAFF.

This clone appeared a single time. J is TRBJ2-1 and V is TRBV11-3, with D perhaps TRBD2 (7 bases). In germline, CDR1 is SGHNT, CDR2 YENEEA. Deletions cut 5 bases from V and 2 bases from J, with 13 bases between. The CDR3 is made up of 15 amino acids. The CDR3 sequence is CASSKGGGPYNEQFF. In nucleotides, the CDR3 is TGTGCCAGCAGCAAGGGGGGGGGACCCTACAATGAGCAGTTCTTC.

In the case of this clone: Other DNA sequences in this sample translate to the same CDR3. The chain is built from TRBV12-3 or TRBV12-4 and TRBJ1-1; D not resolved. The V end was cut by 2 bases, the J end by 3 bases, with 4 bases between. This CDR3 is built from 12 residues. CDR3 coding DNA: TGTGCCAGCAGTTTATCGGACACTGAAGCTTTCTTT. This gives the protein CASSLSDTEAFF.

This chain links TRBV27 with TRBJ1-1; 8 bases are a match to TRBD1. V shed 5 bases, J shed 6 bases, and the junction held 5 bases outside the gene matches. Germline lookup yields CDR1 MNHEY and CDR2 SMNVEV (reference sequence). The CDR3 is 13 amino acids. The CDR3 DNA follows: TGTGCCAGCAGTCCGGGACAGGAGGCTGAAGCTTTCTTT. The encoded protein is CASSPGQEAEAFF.

This chain links TRBV4-3 with TRBJ2-1, with 14 bases lining up with TRBD2. This CDR3 comprises 16 residues. After removal of 1 base from V and 7 bases from J, the junction contained 3 bases not matched to a gene. Germline-derived CDR1 and CDR2 are LGHNA and YSLEER. CDR3 loop: CASSQGTSGRTNEQFF. CDR3 coding DNA: TGCGCCAGCAGCCAAGGGACTAGCGGGAGGACTAATGAGCAGTTCTTC.

The V and J genes are TRBV7-2 and TRBJ1-5; possible D gene TRBD1, 5 bases. V was clipped by 5 bases and J by 3 bases, with 14 bases between them. The CDR3 covers 15 residues. Germline CDR1 and CDR2: SGHTA and FQGNSA. The chain's CDR3 is CASSLTGLVNQPQHF. Here the CDR3 DNA reads TGTGCCAGCAGCCTCACAGGCTTGGTCAATCAGCCCCAGCATTTT.

In this sample, this clone turned up once. The junction departs from germline at one end; a sequencing error may be responsible. V gene TRBV5-1 combines with J gene TRBJ1-2, with 9 bases matching TRBD1. The length of the CDR3 is 12 residues. CDR1 is SGHRS and CDR2 is YFSETQ in the germline V gene. CDR3 nucleotides: TGCGCCAGCAGCATAGGGACAGGGACCACAGCCTTC. Amino acid sequence: CASSIGTGTTAF.

This clone was seen a handful of times. The genes are TRBV7-6 and TRBJ2-3; the match to TRBD2 covers 10 bases. The J segment lost 0 bases and the V segment lost 5 bases, leaving 5 bases of the junction unmatched. The CDR3 contains 16 residues. The germline CDR1 and CDR2 sequences are SGHVS and FNYEAQ. This CDR3 is CASSEGLAASTDTQYF. The CDR3 DNA reads TGTGCCAGCAGCGAAGGACTAGCGGCCAGCACAGATACGCAGTATTTT. The variable domain in full, completed from reference TRBV7-6 and TRBJ2-3, reads GAGVSQSPRYKVTKRGQDVALRCDPISGHVSLYWYRQALGQGPEFLTYFNYEAQQDKSGLPNDRFSAERPEGSISTLTIQRTEQRDSAMYRCASSEGLAASTDTQYFGPGTRLTVL.

To note about this clone: Other DNA sequences of this sample code for an identical CDR3. V and J are TRBV9 and TRBJ1-1; no clear D. Trimming stripped 0 bases from V and 6 bases from J, with 6 bases between. The CDR3 spans 12 residues. The germline V gene encodes CDR1 SGDLS and CDR2 YYNGEE. In nucleotides, the CDR3 is TGTGCCAGCAGCGTAGGCGGGGCTGAAGCTTTCTTT. This codes for CASSVGGAEAFF.

The V call is TRBV27, the J call TRBJ1-1, with TRBD1 as a possible D gene (6 bases). The CDR3 sequence is 13 residues long. Germline V gene sequence: CDR1 MNHEY, CDR2 SMNVEV (reference sequence). Deletions cut 6 bases from V and 1 base from J, with 9 bases between. For the CDR3, the DNA is TGTGCCAGCAGAGGACAGCAGAACACTGAAGCTTTCTTT. As protein: CASRGQQNTEAFF.

This clone appeared a single time. This chain connects TRBV5-1 to TRBJ2-4, with 8 bases lining up with TRBD1. V lost 3 bases to trimming and J lost 1 base; unmatched junction nucleotides: 6. The CDR3 is 16 amino acids. Germline V gene data show CDR1 as SGHRS and CDR2 as YFSETQ. CDR3 DNA sequence: TGCGCCAGCAGCTCCAGGGGGCTGGGGGCCAAAAACATTCAGTACTTC. Amino acids: CASSSRGLGAKNIQYF.

V gene TRBV11-2 combines with J gene TRBJ1-2; possibly TRBD1 for D (5 bases). Trimming stripped 0 bases from V and 4 bases from J, with 9 bases between. The CDR3 has 14 residues. CDR1 is SGHAT and CDR2 is FQNNGV in the germline V gene. The CDR3 region has the DNA TGTGCCAGCAGCTTAGAGCAGGGACTCTATGGCTACACCTTC. Its translation is CASSLEQGLYGYTF.

The V and J genes are TRBV11-3 and TRBJ2-6; 10 positions match TRBD1. The CDR3 length is 17 residues. V was clipped by 5 bases and J by 2 bases; unmatched bases: 6. Germline V lookup: CDR1 SGHNT, CDR2 YENEEA. For the CDR3, the DNA is TGTGCCAGCAGCCCCGGACAGGGGGAGGCTGGGGCCAACGTCCTGACTTTC. This sequence encodes CASSPGQGEAGANVLTF.

This clone was detected only a few times. The V gene is TRBV7-2, the J gene TRBJ2-5, with a tentative D call TRBD1 (6 bases). The V end lost 5 bases, the J end lost 4 bases, and 20 bases lay between the germline ends. The germline V gene encodes CDR1 SGHTA and CDR2 FQGNSA. The CDR3 is 16 amino acids. For the CDR3, the DNA is TGTGCCAGCAGCGTAACCAACAGGGTAGGGGGAGAGACCCAGTACTTC. Translating gives CASSVTNRVGGETQYF. Filled out from reference TRBV7-2 and TRBJ2-5, the complete variable domain reads GAGVSQSPSNKVTEKGKDVELRCDPISGHTALYWYRQSLGQGLEFLIYFQGNSAPDKSGLPSDRFSAERTGGSVSTLTIQRTQQEDSAVYLCASSVTNRVGGETQYFGPGTRLLVL.

The V and J genes are TRBV10-1 and TRBJ2-4; D may be TRBD1 (5 bases). In germline, CDR1 is WNHNN, CDR2 SYGVQD (reference sequence). V dropped 5 bases and J dropped 7 bases, with 15 bases sitting between them. This CDR3 region has 14 residues. CDR3 sequence reads: CASSQTRDLNIQYF. CDR3 coding DNA: TGCGCCAGCAGTCAAACCAGGGATTTGAACATTCAGTACTTC.

The chain uses TRBV7-8 and TRBJ1-6; a possible D gene is TRBD1 (6 bases). This CDR3 is 15 amino acids long. In germline, CDR1 is SGHVS, CDR2 FQNEAQ. Trimming took 5 bases from V and 7 from J, leaving 15 bases between them. The CDR3 coding sequence is TGTGCCAGCAGCAAGGACAGACTTGAAAATTCACCCCTCCACTTT. This codes for CASSKDRLENSPLHF.

The rearrangement uses TRBV27 and TRBJ2-7, with TRBD2 matching 11 bases. This CDR3 is 16 amino acids long. From germline, CDR1 is MNHEY and CDR2 SMNVEV (reference sequence). The J segment lost 0 bases and the V segment lost 6 bases, leaving 7 bases of the junction unmatched. CDR3 residues: CASRPGLAGFSYEQYF. For the CDR3, the DNA is TGTGCCAGCAGACCCGGACTAGCGGGCTTCTCCTACGAGCAGTACTTC.

This clone was seen more than once but under ten times. V is TRBV29-1 and J is TRBJ2-1, with 14 bases matching TRBD2. CDR1 SQVTM and CDR2 ANQGSEA come from the germline V gene. V trimming: 3 bases; J trimming: 9 bases; junction bases outside the gene matches: 7. The CDR3 extends over 15 amino acids. CDR3 in DNA: TGCAGCGTTGAGTTTGGGACTAGCGGGAGAAGTGAGCAGTTCTTC. It specifies CSVEFGTSGRSEQFF.

The chain recombines TRBV11-2 with TRBJ2-2, with 8 bases lining up with TRBD1. CDR1 is SGHAT, CDR2 FQNNGV, per germline. The CDR3 contains 17 residues. V was clipped by 3 bases and J by 5 bases; unmatched bases: 11. CDR3 region: CASSLLWTGSPTGELFF. The CDR3 DNA reads TGTGCCAGCAGCTTGCTTTGGACAGGGTCGCCTACCGGGGAGCTGTTTTTT.

The CDR3 is CASGLGYARYEQYF. Written as DNA, the CDR3 is TGTGCTAGTGGTTTGGGGTATGCGAGATACGAGCAGTACTTC. The V call is TRBV12-5, the J call TRBJ2-7; D gene uncertain. Germline lookup yields CDR1 LGHNT and CDR2 FRNRAP. This CDR3 is 14 amino acids long. V shed 1 base and J shed 4 bases, with 11 bases lying between them.

This chain joins TRBV7-2 and TRBJ2-7; 7 positions agree with TRBD1. This CDR3 comprises 15 residues. The J segment lost 1 base and the V segment lost 3 bases, leaving 6 bases of the junction unmatched. The V gene's germline CDR1 is SGHTA and CDR2 FQGNSA. In DNA, the CDR3 is TGTGCCAGCAGCTTGGGGGACAGTTCGTCCTACGAGCAGTACTTC. It encodes CASSLGDSSSYEQYF.

CDR3 region: CAIQPSQAQYF. The CDR3 DNA follows: TGTGCCATCCAACCGAGTCAGGCGCAGTATTTT. The chain is built from TRBV11-2 and TRBJ2-3; no firm D call. Germline-derived CDR1 and CDR2 are SGHAT and FQNNGV. The CDR3 runs 11 residues. Deletions cut 10 bases from V and 10 bases from J, with 15 bases between.

The count of this clone is one. CDR3 region: CASSPGQGWVAFF. DNA for the CDR3: TGTGCCAGCAGTCCCGGACAGGGCTGGGTAGCTTTCTTT. This sequence joins TRBV6-2 or TRBV6-3 and TRBJ1-1, with 8 bases identical to TRBD1. V shed 5 bases, J shed 10 bases, and the junction held 9 bases outside the gene matches. The germline V gene has CDR1 MNHEY and CDR2 SVGEGT. The CDR3 consists of 13 residues.

The chain couples TRBV7-2 to TRBJ1-2; TRBD1 aligns across 7 bases. CDR3 length: 15 amino acids. Germline values: CDR1 SGHTA, CDR2 FQGNSA. Trimming removed 1 base from V and 4 bases from J; junction bases left unmatched: 6. The CDR3 sequence: CASSLEGTAFYGYTF. In DNA, the CDR3 is TGTGCCAGCAGCTTAGAAGGGACAGCCTTCTATGGCTACACCTTC.

This chain uses TRBV11-2 with TRBJ1-2, with D perhaps matching TRBD1 (5 bases). Germline V gene sequence: CDR1 SGHAT, CDR2 FQNNGV. The CDR3 is made up of 13 amino acids. Trimming left V 1 base short and J 4 bases short, with 7 bases between. The CDR3 is CASSLVQGYGYTF. The CDR3 DNA follows: TGTGCCAGCAGCTTAGTTCAGGGCTATGGCTACACCTTC.

The chain has TRBV6-5 and TRBJ1-3, with D unclear. V lost 6 bases and J 0 bases, leaving 12 bases between the germline ends. CDR1 and CDR2 from the germline V gene are MNHEY and SVGAGI. The CDR3 spans 15 residues. CDR3 loop: CASRPPSSSGNTIYF. CDR3 DNA: TGTGCCAGCAGACCACCATCGAGCTCTGGAAACACCATATATTTT.

J is TRBJ2-1 and V is TRBV4-1, with TRBD2 matching over 11 bases. V lost 6 bases to trimming and J lost 5 bases; unmatched junction nucleotides: 15. The CDR3 has 18 amino acids. Germline lookup yields CDR1 MGHRA and CDR2 YSYEKL. Here the CDR3 reads CASSPASSGRAVDNEQFF. CDR3 DNA: TGCGCCAGCAGTCCAGCGAGTAGCGGGAGGGCCGTGGACAATGAGCAGTTCTTC.

The genes are TRBV3-1 (or the pseudogene TRBV3-2) and TRBJ2-2, with D possibly being TRBD1 (5 bases). V lost 0 bases and J 7 bases, leaving 12 bases between the germline ends. CDR3 size: 15 residues. Germline CDR1 LGHDT, CDR2 YNNKEL (reference sequence). The CDR3 protein is CASSQDAQGGGELFF. The CDR3 DNA reads TGTGCCAGCAGCCAAGACGCTCAGGGTGGCGGGGAGCTGTTTTTT.

This chain joins TRBV6-5 and TRBJ1-2; maybe TRBD1 (6 bases). The V and J ends lost 6 bases and 0 bases respectively, with 14 bases between them. The CDR3 is made up of 15 amino acids. Germline CDR1 MNHEY, CDR2 SVGAGI. This chain's CDR3 is CASRRGGTTNYGYTF. The CDR3 bases are TGTGCCAGCAGAAGGGGGGGGACCACTAACTATGGCTACACCTTC.

The chain has TRBV27 and TRBJ1-6; TRBD1 matches 10 bases. CDR1 and CDR2 (germline): MNHEY, SMNVEV (reference sequence). This CDR3 spans 20 amino acids. V lost 3 bases, J lost 14 bases, and 25 bases stayed unmatched. CDR3 sequence: CASSFSPGDRGKLPAGSLHF. Written as DNA, the CDR3 is TGTGCCAGCAGTTTCTCTCCCGGGGACAGGGGAAAACTCCCAGCCGGGTCCCTCCACTTT.